Following are 21 T cell receptor beta chains from one sample sequenced in a study of CD8+ T cells in alopecia areata. Sequencing templates came from extracted RNA that was reverse transcribed into cDNA. Sequenced by immunoSEQ multiplex PCR; TCRdb stores in-frame clones only, minus some. The sample lists tens of thousands of clones; under 55% were seen once. The source was CD8+ T cells sorted from blood, collected at week 0. These receptors were taken from a human donor with alopecia areata.

This clone occurred a few times. J is TRBJ2-1 and V is TRBV7-9; no clear D. The CDR3 covers 14 residues. CDR1 and CDR2 from the germline V gene are SEHNR and FQNEAQ (reference sequence). V was pared by 4 bases and J by 5 bases, with 12 bases between. CDR3 DNA sequence: TGTGCCAGCAGCTCCCCCACCCCGGACAATGAGCAGTTCTTC. Protein: CASSSPTPDNEQFF.

This clone was counted between two and nine times. The rearrangement links TRBV6-4 to TRBJ2-1; D is uncertain. CDR3 size: 13 residues. The germline CDR1 and CDR2 sequences are MRHNA and SNTAGT. The ends were cut back, 9 bases at V and 8 bases at J, with 17 bases in the middle. CDR3 amino acids: CARGMAIRHEQFF. CDR3 sequence (DNA): TGTGCCAGAGGCATGGCGATCAGGCATGAGCAGTTCTTC.

In its sample, this clone was seen a few times. The rearrangement links TRBV29-1 to TRBJ2-2; 7 bases agree with TRBD1. CDR3 size: 12 residues. J lost 5 bases, V lost 4 bases, and 1 base had no gene match. Germline V gives CDR1 SQVTM, CDR2 ANQGSEA. CDR3 region: CSVVRGTGELFF. CDR3 in DNA: TGCAGCGTTGTCAGGGGGACCGGGGAGCTGTTTTTT.

This clone was detected only a few times. This chain links TRBV5-1 with TRBJ2-7; D not resolved. Germline-derived CDR1 and CDR2 are SGHRS and YFSETQ. V was cut by 10 bases and J by 4 bases, with 6 bases left in between. CDR3 size: 9 residues. CDR3 sequence (DNA): TGCGCCTGGGTTTACGAGCAGTACTTC. Translating it yields CAWVYEQYF.

V gene TRBV15 combines with J gene TRBJ2-3; the D is unclear. Germline V lookup: CDR1 LNHNV, CDR2 YYDKDF (reference sequence). The CDR3 spans 16 residues. V shed 0 bases and J shed 1 base, with 11 bases lying between them. For the CDR3, the DNA is TGTGCCACCAGCAGAGACCGGGCTCGGGGCACAGATACGCAGTATTTT. Encoded protein: CATSRDRARGTDTQYF.

This clone was picked up a small number of times. This chain connects TRBV2 to TRBJ2-5; D remains ambiguous. Gene TRBJ2-7 matches the end of the DNA better, so the J call may be wrong. In germline, CDR1 is SNHLY, CDR2 FYNNEI. This CDR3 spans 13 amino acids. The CDR3 is CASSEVTVYEQYF. CDR3 coding DNA: TGTGCCAGCAGTGAAGTGACGGTTTACGAGCAGTACTTC.

This clone was counted a few times. DNA of the CDR3: TGTGCCAGCAGTGAAGGGGACAGGGGGGTCTCTAACTATGGCTACACCTTC. It codes for CASSEGDRGVSNYGYTF. The chain uses TRBV25-1 and TRBJ1-2, with 11 bases aligning to TRBD1. Losses at the gene ends were 2 bases for V and 0 bases for J; bases not matched to a gene: 5. CDR1 and CDR2 from the germline V gene are MGHDK and SYGVNS. The CDR3 spans 17 residues.

This clone was seen a few times. This rearrangement joins TRBV14 to TRBJ1-3; tentative D call: TRBD1 (5 bases). Trimming shortened V by 7 bases and J by 0 bases, and 13 bases separated the two germline ends. There are 15 residues in the CDR3. The V gene's germline CDR1 is SGHDN and CDR2 FVKESK. The CDR3 region has the DNA TGTGCCAGCAAGGACGGGGCCCACTCTGGAAACACCATATATTTT. The encoded protein is CASKDGAHSGNTIYF.

The chain joins TRBV10-2 to TRBJ2-1; D remains unclear. CDR1 is WSHSY, CDR2 SAAADI, per germline. CDR3 length equals 12 residues. V was shortened by 7 bases and J by 2 bases, with 6 bases between the two germline ends. CDR3 nucleotide sequence: TGCGCCAGCACCGATACCTACAATGAGCAGTTCTTC. This encodes CASTDTYNEQFF.

The chain carries TRBV9 and TRBJ2-1, with D possibly being TRBD1 (6 bases). The V gene lost 0 bases and the J gene lost 5 bases, with 15 bases spanning the gap. There are 16 residues in the CDR3. Germline CDR1 is SGDLS and CDR2 is YYNGEE. CDR3 in DNA: TGTGCCAGCAGCGTAGGTCTTGGGGGCCGAAACAATGAGCAGTTCTTC. Its protein is CASSVGLGGRNNEQFF.

This clone was detected a few times. This chain uses TRBV29-1 with TRBJ1-2; a possible D gene is TRBD1 (5 bases). The germline gives CDR1 SQVTM, CDR2 ANQGSEA. The CDR3 consists of 11 residues. The V end was cut by 6 bases, the J end by 8 bases, with 13 bases between. CDR3 DNA sequence: TGCAGCGTCGCAGGGTCGGGAGGCTACACCTTC. Its translation is CSVAGSGGYTF.

This rearrangement joins TRBV20-1 to TRBJ1-5; possible D gene TRBD1, 6 bases. Germline V gene sequence: CDR1 DFQATT, CDR2 SNEGSKA (reference sequence). Trimming took 3 bases from V and 7 from J, leaving 7 bases between them. The CDR3 sequence is 11 residues long. CDR3 amino acids: CSARDSQPQHF. CDR3 in DNA: TGCAGTGCTAGGGACAGCCAGCCCCAGCATTTT.

The chain joins TRBV7-9 to TRBJ2-7; 14 positions match TRBD2. Germline V gives CDR1 SEHNR, CDR2 FQNEAQ (reference sequence). V was clipped by 5 bases and J by 3 bases; unmatched bases: 9. The CDR3 covers 17 residues. CDR3 nucleotides: TGTGCCAGCAGCGCCCCAGGGACTAGCGGGAGTCTCTACGAGCAGTACTTC. Translated: CASSAPGTSGSLYEQYF.

This clone appeared a few times. The V call is TRBV19, the J call TRBJ2-1, with D possibly TRBD2 on 5 matching bases. This CDR3 is built from 13 residues. Germline-derived CDR1 and CDR2 are LNHDA and SQIVND (reference sequence). V lost 7 bases, J lost 5 bases, and 12 bases lay in between. DNA of the CDR3: TGTGCCAGTACGGACGGACTTAACAATGAGCAGTTCTTC. This encodes CASTDGLNNEQFF.

In its sample, this clone was seen a few times. The chain combines TRBV30 with TRBJ2-1; unclear D gene. CDR3 length: 15 residues. V was clipped by 0 bases and J by 2 bases, with 11 bases between them. Germline CDR1 GTSNPN, CDR2 SVGIG (reference sequence). In DNA, the CDR3 is TGTGCCTGGAGTGTTGAGGTTTCGGCCTACAATGAGCAGTTCTTC. It codes for CAWSVEVSAYNEQFF.

In its sample, this clone was seen a few times. The gene calls are TRBV14 and TRBJ2-2; possibly TRBD2 for D (5 bases). Trimming pared 4 bases from V and 7 bases from J, leaving 13 bases between. Germline lookup yields CDR1 SGHDN and CDR2 FVKESK. This CDR3 has 14 residues. The CDR3 DNA sequence: TGTGCCAGCAGCCCAGGTGGAGGCGTCGGGGAGCTGTTTTTT. Encoded protein: CASSPGGGVGELFF. Full variable domain (missing parts from reference TRBV14 and TRBJ2-2): EAGVTQFPSHSVIEKGQTVTLRCDPISGHDNLYWYRRVMGKEIKFLLHFVKESKQDESGMPNNRFLAERTGGTYSTLKVQPAELEDSGVYFCASSPGGGVGELFFGEGSRLTVL.

This chain links TRBV5-4 with TRBJ2-5; 9 nucleotides align to TRBD2. CDR1 and CDR2 from the germline V gene are SGHNT and YYREEE (reference sequence). The CDR3 contains 16 residues. V gave up 4 bases and J gave up 3 bases; unmatched junction bases: 10. The CDR3 region is CASSVGTSFREETQYF. DNA for the CDR3: TGTGCCAGCAGCGTCGGGACTAGCTTTAGGGAAGAGACCCAGTACTTC.

This clone was seen only once. The chain carries TRBV30 and TRBJ1-5; TRBD1 is a possible D gene (5 bases). V gave up 0 bases and J gave up 1 base, with 7 bases separating them. The germline gives CDR1 GTSNPN, CDR2 SVGIG (reference sequence). This CDR3 spans 14 amino acids. CDR3 DNA: TGTGCCTGGAGTGTGGCAGGGAGCAATCAGCCCCAGCATTTT. Its protein product is CAWSVAGSNQPQHF.

V is TRBV2 and J is TRBJ2-2; no clear D. Germline assignment: CDR1 SNHLY and CDR2 FYNNEI. Trimming shortened V by 4 bases and J by 2 bases, and 11 bases separated the two germline ends. The CDR3 length is 15 residues. The CDR3 loop reads CASSALTANTGELFF. CDR3 sequence (DNA): TGTGCCAGCAGTGCATTGACGGCAAACACCGGGGAGCTGTTTTTT.

A few counts support this clone. The chain is built from TRBV6-5 and TRBJ2-5; D is unresolved. The CDR3 totals 12 residues. Between the trimmed V and J ends, which lost 2 bases and 5 bases, there was a span of 6 bases. Germline-derived CDR1 and CDR2 are MNHEY and SVGAGI. CDR3 sequence: CASSYPGETQYF. CDR3 nucleotides: TGTGCCAGCAGTTACCCGGGCGAGACCCAGTACTTC.

This clone was seen a handful of times. The DNA for the CDR3 is TGTGCCAGCAGTTACACACGGGAAGGCAATGAGCAGTTCTTC. Translated: CASSYTREGNEQFF. The rearrangement uses TRBV6-8 and TRBJ2-1; TRBD2 might be the D (5 bases). V gave up 2 bases and J gave up 6 bases, with 11 bases separating them. Looked up from germline, CDR1 is MNHGY and CDR2 is SAAAGT. This CDR3 spans 14 amino acids.